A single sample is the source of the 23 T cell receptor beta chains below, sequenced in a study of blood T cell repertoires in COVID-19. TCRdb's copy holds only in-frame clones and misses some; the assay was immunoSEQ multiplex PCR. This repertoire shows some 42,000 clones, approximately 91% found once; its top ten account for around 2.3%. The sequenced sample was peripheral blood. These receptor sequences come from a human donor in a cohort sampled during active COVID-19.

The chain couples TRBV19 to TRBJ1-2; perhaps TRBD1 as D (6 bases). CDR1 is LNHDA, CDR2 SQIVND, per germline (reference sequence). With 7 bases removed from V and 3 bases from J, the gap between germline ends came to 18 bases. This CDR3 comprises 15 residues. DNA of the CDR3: TGTGCCAGTACCCTTGTTGGGGGCAGGGACTATGGCTACACCTTC. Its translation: CASTLVGGRDYGYTF.

CDR3 in amino acids: CASRGLINEKLFF. In DNA, the CDR3 is TGTGCCAGCAGAGGACTGATCAATGAAAAACTGTTTTTT. The chain uses TRBV2 and TRBJ1-4; no clear D gene. V gave up 6 bases and J gave up 5 bases, with 10 bases separating them. The length of the CDR3 is 13 residues. Germline loops: CDR1 SNHLY, CDR2 FYNNEI.

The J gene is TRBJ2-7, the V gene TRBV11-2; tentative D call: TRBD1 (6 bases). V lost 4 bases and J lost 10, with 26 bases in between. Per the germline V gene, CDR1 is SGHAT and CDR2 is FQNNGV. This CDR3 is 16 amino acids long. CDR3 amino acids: CASSSNLDSTQPRQYF. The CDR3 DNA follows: TGTGCCAGCAGCTCAAACTTGGACAGCACTCAACCCCGACAGTACTTC.

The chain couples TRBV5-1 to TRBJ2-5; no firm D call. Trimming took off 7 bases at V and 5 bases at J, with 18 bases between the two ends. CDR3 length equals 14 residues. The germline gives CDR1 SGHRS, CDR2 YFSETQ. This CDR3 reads CASHSSPGEETQYF. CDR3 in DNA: TGCGCCAGCCATTCAAGTCCCGGTGAGGAGACCCAGTACTTC.

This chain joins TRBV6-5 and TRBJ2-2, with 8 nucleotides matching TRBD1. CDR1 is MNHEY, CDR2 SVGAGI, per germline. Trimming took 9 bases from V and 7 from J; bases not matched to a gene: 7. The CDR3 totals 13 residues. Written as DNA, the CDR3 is TGTGCCAGTCAGCAGGGGGCGGGCGGGGAGCTGTTTTTT. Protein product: CASQQGAGGELFF.

CDR3 DNA sequence: TGTGCCAGCAGCGCCGACAGGGGGGAGGTGTTCTTC. The encoded protein is CASSADRGEVFF. The gene calls are TRBV9 and TRBJ2-1; 9 bases are a match to TRBD1. CDR3 length equals 12 residues. Per the germline V gene, CDR1 is SGDLS and CDR2 is YYNGEE. The V and J ends lost 3 bases and 15 bases, in that order; junction bases with no gene match: 7. The full variable domain, rest sourced from reference TRBV9 and TRBJ2-1, is DSGVTQTPKHLITATGQRVTLRCSPRSGDLSVYWYQQSLDQGLQFLIQYYNGEERAKGNILERFSAQQFPDLHSELNLSSLELGDSALYFCASSADRGEVFFGPGTRLTVL.

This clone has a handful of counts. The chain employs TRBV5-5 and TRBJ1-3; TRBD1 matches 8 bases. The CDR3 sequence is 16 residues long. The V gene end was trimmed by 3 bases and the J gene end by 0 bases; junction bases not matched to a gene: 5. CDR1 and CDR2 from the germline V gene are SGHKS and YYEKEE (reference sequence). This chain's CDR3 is CASSYSQGASGNTIYF. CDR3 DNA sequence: TGTGCCAGCAGCTATTCCCAGGGGGCCTCTGGAAACACCATATATTTT.

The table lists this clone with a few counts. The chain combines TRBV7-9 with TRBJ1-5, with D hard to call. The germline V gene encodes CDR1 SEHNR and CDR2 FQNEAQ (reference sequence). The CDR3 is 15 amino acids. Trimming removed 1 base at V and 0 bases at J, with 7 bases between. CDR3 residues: CASSLGLGSNQPQHF. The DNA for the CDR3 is TGTGCCAGCAGCTTAGGGCTTGGTAGCAATCAGCCCCAGCATTTT.

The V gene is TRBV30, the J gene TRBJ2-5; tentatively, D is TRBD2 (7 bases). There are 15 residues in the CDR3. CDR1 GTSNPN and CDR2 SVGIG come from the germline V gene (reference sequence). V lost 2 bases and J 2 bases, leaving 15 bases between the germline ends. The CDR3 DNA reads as TGTGCCTGGAGTAACGGGGGGCCGATACAAGAGACCCAGTACTTC. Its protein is CAWSNGGPIQETQYF.

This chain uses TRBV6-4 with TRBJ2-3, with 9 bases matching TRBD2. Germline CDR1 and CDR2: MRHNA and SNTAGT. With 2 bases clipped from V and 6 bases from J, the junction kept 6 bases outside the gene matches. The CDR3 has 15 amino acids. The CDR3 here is CASSDAPSGVDTQYF. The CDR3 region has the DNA TGTGCCAGCAGTGACGCGCCTAGCGGGGTGGATACGCAGTATTTT.

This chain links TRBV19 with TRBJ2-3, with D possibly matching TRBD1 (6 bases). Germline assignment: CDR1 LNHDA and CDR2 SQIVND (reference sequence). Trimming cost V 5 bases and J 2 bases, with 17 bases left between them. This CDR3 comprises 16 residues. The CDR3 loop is CASSWTVGPPTDTQYF. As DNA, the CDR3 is TGTGCCAGTAGTTGGACAGTTGGACCCCCCACAGATACGCAGTATTTT. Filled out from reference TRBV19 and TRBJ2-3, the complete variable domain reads DGGITQSPKYLFRKEGQNVTLSCEQNLNHDAMYWYRQDPGQGLRLIYYSQIVNDFQKGDIAEGYSVSREKKESFPLTVTSAQKNPTAFYLCASSWTVGPPTDTQYFGPGTRLTVL.

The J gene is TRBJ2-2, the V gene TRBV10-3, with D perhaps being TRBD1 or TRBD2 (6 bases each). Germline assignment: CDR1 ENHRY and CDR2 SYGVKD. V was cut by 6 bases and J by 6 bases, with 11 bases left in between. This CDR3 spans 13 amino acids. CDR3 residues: CAISEGGSGELFF. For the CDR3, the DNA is TGTGCCATCAGCGAGGGGGGCTCCGGGGAGCTGTTTTTT.

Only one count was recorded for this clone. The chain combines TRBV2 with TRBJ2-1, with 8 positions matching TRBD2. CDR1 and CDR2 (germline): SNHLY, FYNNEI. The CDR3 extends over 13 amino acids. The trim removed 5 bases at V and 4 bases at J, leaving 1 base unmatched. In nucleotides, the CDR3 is TGTGCCAGCAGTTTAGCGGGGTACAATGAGCAGTTCTTC. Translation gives CASSLAGYNEQFF. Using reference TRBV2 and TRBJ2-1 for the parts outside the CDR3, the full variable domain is EPEVTQTPSHQVTQMGQEVILRCVPISNHLYFYWYRQILGQKVEFLVSFYNNEISEKSEIFDDQFSVERPDGSNFTLKIRSTKLEDSAMYFCASSLAGYNEQFFGPGTRLTVL.

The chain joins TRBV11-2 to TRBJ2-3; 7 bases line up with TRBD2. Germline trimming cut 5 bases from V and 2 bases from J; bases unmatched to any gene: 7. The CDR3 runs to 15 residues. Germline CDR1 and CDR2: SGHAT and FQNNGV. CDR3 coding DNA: TGTGCCAGCAGCCCCTCTAGCGGCTACACAGATACGCAGTATTTT. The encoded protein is CASSPSSGYTDTQYF.

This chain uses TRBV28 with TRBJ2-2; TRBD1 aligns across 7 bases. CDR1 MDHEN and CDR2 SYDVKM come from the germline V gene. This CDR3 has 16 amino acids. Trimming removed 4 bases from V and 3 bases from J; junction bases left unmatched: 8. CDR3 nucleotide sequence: TGTGCCAGCAGTTGGATGACAGGGTTCGACACCGGGGAGCTGTTTTTT. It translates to CASSWMTGFDTGELFF.

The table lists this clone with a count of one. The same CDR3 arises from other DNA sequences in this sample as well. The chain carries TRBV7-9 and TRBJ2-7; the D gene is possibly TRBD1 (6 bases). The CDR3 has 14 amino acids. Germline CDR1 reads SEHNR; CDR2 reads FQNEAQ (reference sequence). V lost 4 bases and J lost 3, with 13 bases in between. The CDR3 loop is CASSSTGKFYEQYF. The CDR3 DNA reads TGTGCCAGCAGCTCTACAGGGAAGTTCTACGAGCAGTACTTC.

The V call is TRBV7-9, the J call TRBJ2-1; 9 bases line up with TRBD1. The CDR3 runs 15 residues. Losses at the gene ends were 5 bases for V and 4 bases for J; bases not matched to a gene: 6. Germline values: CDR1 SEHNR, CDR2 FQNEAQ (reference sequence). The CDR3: CASSPDRGLYNEQFF. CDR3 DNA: TGTGCCAGCAGCCCAGACAGGGGGTTATACAATGAGCAGTTCTTC. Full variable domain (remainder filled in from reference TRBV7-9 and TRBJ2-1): DTGVSQNPRHKITKRGQNVTFRCDPISEHNRLYWYRQTLGQGPEFLTYFQNEAQLEKSRLLSDRFSAERPKGSFSTLEIQRTEQGDSAMYLCASSPDRGLYNEQFFGPGTRLTVL.

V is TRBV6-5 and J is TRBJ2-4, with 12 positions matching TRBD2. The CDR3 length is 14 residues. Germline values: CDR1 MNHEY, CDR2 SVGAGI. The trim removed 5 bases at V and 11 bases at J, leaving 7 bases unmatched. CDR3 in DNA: TGTGCCAGCAGTCTATCTCTAGCGGGGGGGCTTCAGTACTTC. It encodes CASSLSLAGGLQYF.

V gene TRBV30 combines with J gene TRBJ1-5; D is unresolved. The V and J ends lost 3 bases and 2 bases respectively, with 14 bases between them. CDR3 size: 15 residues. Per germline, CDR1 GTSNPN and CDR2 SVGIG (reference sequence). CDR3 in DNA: TGTGCCTGGAGCGAGGAGGTATGGGGCAATCAGCCCCAGCATTTT. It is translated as CAWSEEVWGNQPQHF.

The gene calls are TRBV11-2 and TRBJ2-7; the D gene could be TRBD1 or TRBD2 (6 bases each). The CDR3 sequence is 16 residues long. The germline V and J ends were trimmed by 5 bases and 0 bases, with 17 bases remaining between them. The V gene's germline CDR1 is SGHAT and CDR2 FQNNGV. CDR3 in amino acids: CASSLGGGTSSYEQYF. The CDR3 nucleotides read TGTGCCAGCAGCCTAGGGGGTGGGACTTCCTCCTACGAGCAGTACTTC.

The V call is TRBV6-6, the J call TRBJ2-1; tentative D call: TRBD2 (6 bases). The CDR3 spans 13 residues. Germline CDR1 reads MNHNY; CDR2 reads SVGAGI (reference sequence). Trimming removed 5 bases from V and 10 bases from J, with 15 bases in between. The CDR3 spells CASSNPSAGEQFF. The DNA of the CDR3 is TGTGCCAGCAGTAACCCTAGCGCGGGGGAGCAGTTCTTC.

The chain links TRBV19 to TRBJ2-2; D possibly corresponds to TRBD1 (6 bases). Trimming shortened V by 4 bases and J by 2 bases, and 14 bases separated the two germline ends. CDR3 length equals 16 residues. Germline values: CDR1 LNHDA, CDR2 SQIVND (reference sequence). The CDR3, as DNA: TGTGCCAGTAGTAGTCCCCGGACAGTTAACACCGGGGAGCTGTTTTTT. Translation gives CASSSPRTVNTGELFF.

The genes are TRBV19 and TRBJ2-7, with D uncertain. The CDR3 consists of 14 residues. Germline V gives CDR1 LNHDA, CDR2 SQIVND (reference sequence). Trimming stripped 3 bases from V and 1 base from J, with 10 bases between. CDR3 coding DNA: TGTGCCAGTAGTATGGTCTCAGATTCCTACGAGCAGTACTTC. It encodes CASSMVSDSYEQYF.